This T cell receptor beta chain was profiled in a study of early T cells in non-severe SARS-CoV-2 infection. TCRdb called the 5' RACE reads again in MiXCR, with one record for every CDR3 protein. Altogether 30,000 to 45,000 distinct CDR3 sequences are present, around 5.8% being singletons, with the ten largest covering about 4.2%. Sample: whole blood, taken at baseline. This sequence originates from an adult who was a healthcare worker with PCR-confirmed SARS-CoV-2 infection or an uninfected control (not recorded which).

The CDR3 here is CASSQDSSRDTDTQYF. As DNA, the CDR3 is TGTGCCAGCAGCCAAGACTCGAGCCGAGACACAGATACGCAGTATTTT. This chain connects TRBV4-2 to TRBJ2-3; no reliable D call. The CDR3 has 16 residues. Trimming removed 0 bases from V and 2 bases from J, with 12 bases in between. CDR1 is LGHNA, CDR2 YNFKEQ, per germline.